What follows are 15 T cell receptor beta chains derived from one specimen sequenced in a study of blood T cell repertoires in COVID-19. Only in-frame clones appear in the TCRdb table, and some are missing; sequencing was by immunoSEQ multiplex PCR. The sample lists about 160,000 clones, 80% to 95% occurring once. The source material was peripheral blood. These receptors came from a young man with COVID-19, enrolled during active disease.

The rearrangement links TRBV25-1 to TRBJ1-2, with TRBD1 matching 8 bases. Looked up from germline, CDR1 is MGHDK and CDR2 is SYGVNS. V shed 6 bases and J 6 bases; nucleotides not matched to a gene: 6. The CDR3 loop spans 13 amino acids. The CDR3 loop is CASSSLQGDGYTF. DNA for the CDR3: TGTGCCAGCAGCTCTTTACAGGGGGATGGCTACACCTTC.

In its sample, this clone was seen once. DNA for the CDR3: TGTGCCAGCAGTGTAACTAGCGGATACAATGAGCAGTTCTTC. This translates into CASSVTSGYNEQFF. The J gene is TRBJ2-1, the V gene TRBV25-1; the match to TRBD2 covers 8 bases. The CDR3 runs to 14 residues. CDR1 and CDR2 from the germline V gene are MGHDK and SYGVNS. J gave up 4 bases and V 4 bases, and 3 bases lay outside the gene matches.

This sequence joins TRBV6-2 or TRBV6-3 and TRBJ1-3; TRBD1 agrees at 9 bases. Germline V gives CDR1 MNHEY, CDR2 SVGEGT. The CDR3 contains 14 residues. V lost 6 bases to trimming and J lost 4 bases; unmatched junction nucleotides: 4. CDR3 DNA sequence: TGTGCCAGCAGCCGGACAGGGGACGGAAACACCATATATTTT. Protein: CASSRTGDGNTIYF.

The chain couples TRBV19 to TRBJ1-1; D unresolved. CDR1 is LNHDA, CDR2 SQIVND, per germline (reference sequence). V was trimmed by 9 bases and J by 2 bases, leaving 16 bases between them. The CDR3 has 14 residues. As DNA, the CDR3 is TGTGCCAGCGGGTGGAGTATCTCAAACACTGAAGCTTTCTTT. Protein product: CASGWSISNTEAFF.

The V gene is TRBV5-1, the J gene TRBJ1-3; no clear D gene. The CDR3 is 16 amino acids. Germline CDR1 reads SGHRS; CDR2 reads YFSETQ. The V end was cut by 1 base, the J end by 0 bases, with 11 bases between. CDR3 sequence reads: CASSLSKHNSGNTIYF. CDR3 nucleotide sequence: TGCGCCAGCAGCTTGAGTAAGCATAACTCTGGAAACACCATATATTTT.

The chain links TRBV14 to TRBJ1-2; D not certain. Germline CDR1 SGHDN, CDR2 FVKESK. V was trimmed by 1 base and J by 7 bases, leaving 19 bases between them. CDR3 length: 16 amino acids. CDR3 residues: CASSQVVLGGMGGYTF. CDR3 coding DNA: TGTGCCAGCAGCCAAGTTGTCCTTGGAGGGATGGGTGGCTACACCTTC.

The CDR3 loop reads CASRGTASNQPQHF. The CDR3 DNA follows: TGTGCCAGCAGAGGGACAGCAAGCAATCAGCCCCAGCATTTT. The rearrangement uses TRBV6-5 and TRBJ1-5; 7 bases are a match to TRBD1. Trimming cost V 6 bases and J 1 base; bases outside gene matches: 3. CDR3 length equals 14 residues. Germline CDR1 reads MNHEY; CDR2 reads SVGAGI.

This chain uses TRBV7-8 with TRBJ1-1, with D maybe TRBD1 (5 bases). Trimming left V 1 base short and J 0 bases short, with 21 bases between. CDR1 and CDR2 (germline): SGHVS, FQNEAQ. The length of the CDR3 is 19 residues. The CDR3 DNA reads as TGTGCCAGCAGCTTAGTTTCGATGTGGGGCAGTGAGATGAACACTGAAGCTTTCTTT. It specifies CASSLVSMWGSEMNTEAFF.

With respect to this clone: Relative to the germline gene, one junction end is altered; a read error may explain this. The chain uses TRBV15 and TRBJ2-3, with TRBD2 identical over 10 bases. Germline lookup yields CDR1 LNHNV and CDR2 YYDKDF (reference sequence). CDR3 length: 17 amino acids. The CDR3 sequence is CATSGDSGGLGTDTQYF. CDR3 in DNA: TGTGCCACCAGCGGAGATAGCGGGGGGCTGGGCACAGATACGCAGTATTTT.

The chain combines TRBV11-2 with TRBJ1-1, with D uncertain. This CDR3 has 13 residues. The V and J ends lost 3 bases and 1 base respectively, with 6 bases between them. Germline CDR1 SGHAT, CDR2 FQNNGV. As DNA, the CDR3 is TGTGCCAGCAGCTTCGGGGAGAACACTGAAGCTTTCTTT. It is translated as CASSFGENTEAFF.

CDR3 nucleotides: TGTGCCCACAAAACAGTTCCTTCTGGAAACACCATATATTTT. Translation: CAHKTVPSGNTIYF. This rearrangement joins TRBV30 to TRBJ1-3; D is unresolved. The CDR3 loop spans 14 amino acids. Trimming removed 8 bases from V and 1 base from J, with 15 bases in between. The germline V gene has CDR1 GTSNPN and CDR2 SVGIG (reference sequence).

The genes are TRBV19 and TRBJ1-1, with TRBD1 identical over 9 bases. V gave up 6 bases and J gave up 1 base; unmatched junction bases: 3. CDR3 length: 14 residues. From germline, CDR1 is LNHDA and CDR2 SQIVND (reference sequence). The CDR3 sequence is CASRRGQGNTEAFF. The CDR3 region has the DNA TGTGCCAGTAGAAGGGGACAGGGGAACACTGAAGCTTTCTTT. The full variable domain, completed using reference TRBV19 and TRBJ1-1, is DGGITQSPKYLFRKEGQNVTLSCEQNLNHDAMYWYRQDPGQGLRLIYYSQIVNDFQKGDIAEGYSVSREKKESFPLTVTSAQKNPTAFYLCASRRGQGNTEAFFGQGTRLTVV.

This sequence joins TRBV10-3 and TRBJ1-5; no clear D gene. This CDR3 contains 14 residues. V lost 7 bases and J 0 bases, leaving 10 bases between the germline ends. Germline lookup yields CDR1 ENHRY and CDR2 SYGVKD. CDR3 nucleotide sequence: TGTGCCATCACCGACCGGGATAGCAATCAGCCCCAGCATTTT. It specifies CAITDRDSNQPQHF.

The chain employs TRBV19 and TRBJ2-3; no firm D call. The CDR3 length is 14 residues. Germline V gene data show CDR1 as LNHDA and CDR2 as SQIVND (reference sequence). Trimming shortened V by 6 bases and J by 1 base, and 11 bases separated the two germline ends. CDR3 in DNA: TGTGCCAGTAGCATACCTCTCCGCACAGATACGCAGTATTTT. Translation: CASSIPLRTDTQYF.

The chain is built from TRBV7-7 and TRBJ1-3, with 8 bases that match TRBD1. Germline V gives CDR1 SSHAT, CDR2 FNYEAQ (reference sequence). The CDR3 extends over 15 amino acids. Losses at the gene ends were 1 base for V and 3 bases for J; bases not matched to a gene: 2. The CDR3 sequence: CASSLGTGFGNTIYF. The DNA of the CDR3 is TGTGCCAGCAGCTTAGGGACAGGGTTTGGAAACACCATATATTTT.